This section outlines one T cell receptor (beta chain) sequence together with its context. The data stem from a study of T cell responses to AZD1222 COVID-19 vaccine. Assay used: immunoSEQ multiplex PCR; TCRdb lists only in-frame clones, some missing. The sample has about 260,000 clones, 90% to 95% seen once. The CDR3 extends over 14 amino acids. Germline V gene lookup returns CDR1 LGHDT and CDR2 YNNKEL (reference sequence). V was cut by 2 bases and J by 0 bases, with 7 bases left in between. The genes are TRBV3-1 (or the pseudogene TRBV3-2) and TRBJ1-1, with D possibly being TRBD1 (5 bases). The sequenced sample was peripheral blood, obtained on day 0 of AZD1222 vaccination. This clonotype originated in an adult in good health. Here the CDR3 reads CASSQQTVNTEAFF. DNA for the CDR3: TGTGCCAGCAGCCAACAGACAGTGAACACTGAAGCTTTCTTT.